The 30 T cell receptor beta chains listed next were all sequenced from one sample in a study of blood T cell repertoires in COVID-19. Sequencing used immunoSEQ multiplex PCR; TCRdb keeps in-frame clones, though not all of them. Of around 190,000 clones listed, around 83% were seen once; the top ten hold under 15%. Specimen: peripheral blood. Receptor source: a human donor in a cohort sampled during active COVID-19.

This rearrangement joins TRBV5-4 to TRBJ2-5; 8 positions agree with TRBD2. Germline CDR1 and CDR2: SGHNT and YYREEE (reference sequence). This CDR3 spans 15 amino acids. Trimming at V came to 4 bases and at J to 1 base, leaving 6 bases not matched to a gene. Here the CDR3 DNA reads TGTGCCAGCAGCGGAGCGGGGGCCTTCCAAGAGACCCAGTACTTC. Translation gives CASSGAGAFQETQYF.

The table lists this clone with a count of one. The chain employs TRBV4-1 and TRBJ2-7; tentatively, D is TRBD1 (6 bases). CDR1 is MGHRA, CDR2 YSYEKL, per germline. The CDR3 consists of 14 residues. V lost 1 base, J lost 12 bases, and 19 bases lay in between. The CDR3: CASSQGAGAGARYF. The CDR3 DNA follows: TGCGCCAGCAGCCAAGGAGCAGGGGCCGGGGCACGGTACTTC.

This clone was found a few times. Other DNA sequences of this sample code for an identical CDR3. The V call is TRBV5-1, the J call TRBJ1-1; 7 bases map to TRBD1. In germline, CDR1 is SGHRS, CDR2 YFSETQ. The junction had 3 bases not matched to a gene; V was cut back by 2 bases and J by 2 bases. This CDR3 has 14 residues. The CDR3 DNA is TGCGCCAGCAGCTTAGGGACAGCTAACACTGAAGCTTTCTTT. Protein sequence: CASSLGTANTEAFF.

The CDR3 DNA reads TGTGCCAGCAGCACAGCTGACAGGGGATTCGGTCAGCCCCAGCATTTT. Translated: CASSTADRGFGQPQHF. This chain connects TRBV28 to TRBJ1-5, with 8 positions matching TRBD1. This CDR3 contains 16 residues. Unmatched junction bases numbered 13, after V lost 6 bases and J lost 6 bases. Per germline, CDR1 MDHEN and CDR2 SYDVKM. The full variable domain, rest sourced from reference TRBV28 and TRBJ1-5, is DVKVTQSSRYLVKRTGEKVFLECVQDMDHENMFWYRQDPGLGLRLIYFSYDVKMKEKGDIPEGYSVSREKKERFSLILESASTNQTSMYLCASSTADRGFGQPQHFGDGTRLSIL.

A remark on this clone: Other DNA variants within this sample encode the same CDR3. The CDR3 DNA reads TGCGCCAGCAGCTCCAGACTAGCGGGAGAGGGGGAGCAGTTCTTC. Its protein product is CASSSRLAGEGEQFF. V is TRBV5-1 and J is TRBJ2-1, with TRBD2 identical over 12 bases. CDR3 length: 15 amino acids. The germline V gene encodes CDR1 SGHRS and CDR2 YFSETQ. The V and J ends lost 3 bases and 10 bases, in that order; junction bases with no gene match: 8.

The rearrangement joins TRBV5-1 to TRBJ2-1; 7 bases line up with TRBD2. This CDR3 is built from 16 residues. Germline CDR1 and CDR2: SGHRS and YFSETQ. V was clipped by 4 bases and J by 0 bases; unmatched bases: 7. DNA for the CDR3: TGCGCCAGCAGCCTAACTAGCGTGTACTCCTACAATGAGCAGTTCTTC. Translation: CASSLTSVYSYNEQFF.

This chain links TRBV19 with TRBJ1-5; 8 nucleotides match TRBD1. This CDR3 has 16 residues. Germline CDR1 is LNHDA and CDR2 is SQIVND (reference sequence). V dropped 6 bases and J dropped 0; count of bases not matched to a gene: 7. DNA of the CDR3: TGTGCCAGTAGCGACAGGGGAACCCCTAGCAATCAGCCCCAGCATTTT. Residues: CASSDRGTPSNQPQHF.

The rearrangement joins TRBV5-1 to TRBJ2-5; a possible D gene is TRBD2 (6 bases). Trimming cost V 3 bases and J 1 base, with 13 bases left between them. This CDR3 has 15 amino acids. Germline V gene lookup returns CDR1 SGHRS and CDR2 YFSETQ. CDR3 protein: CASSSTPSAQETQYF. CDR3 coding DNA: TGCGCCAGCAGCTCAACTCCTAGCGCCCAAGAGACCCAGTACTTC.

The chain recombines TRBV7-2 with TRBJ2-2, with D perhaps TRBD2 (6 bases). The CDR3 consists of 15 residues. Germline values: CDR1 SGHTA, CDR2 FQGNSA. V dropped 2 bases and J dropped 4 bases, with 11 bases sitting between them. As DNA, the CDR3 is TGTGCCAGCAGCTTATCAGGGAGGACCACCGGGGAGCTGTTTTTT. Translating it yields CASSLSGRTTGELFF.

The chain carries TRBV11-2 and TRBJ1-4; 10 nucleotides agree with TRBD1. CDR1 SGHAT and CDR2 FQNNGV come from the germline V gene. The CDR3 length is 15 residues. V lost 5 bases to trimming and J lost 5 bases; unmatched junction nucleotides: 5. The CDR3 nucleotides read TGTGCCAGCAGCGGACAGGGGGTGGGAAATGAAAAACTGTTTTTT. Amino acids: CASSGQGVGNEKLFF.

The rearrangement links TRBV6-6 to TRBJ2-1; maybe TRBD2 (6 bases). CDR1 MNHNY and CDR2 SVGAGI come from the germline V gene (reference sequence). The CDR3 consists of 16 residues. V was shortened by 0 bases and J by 0 bases, with 9 bases between the two germline ends. In nucleotides, the CDR3 is TGTGCCAGCAGTTACTCGAAGGGAGGCTCCTACAATGAGCAGTTCTTC. Its translation is CASSYSKGGSYNEQFF.

This chain uses TRBV7-2 with TRBJ1-2, with 7 bases lining up with TRBD1. Germline V gives CDR1 SGHTA, CDR2 FQGNSA. After removal of 5 bases from V and 8 bases from J, the junction contained 14 bases not matched to a gene. CDR3 size: 15 residues. The CDR3 loop reads CASSPFVEGALGYTF. The CDR3 DNA reads TGTGCCAGCAGCCCCTTCGTTGAGGGGGCTTTAGGCTACACCTTC. Filled out from reference TRBV7-2 and TRBJ1-2, the complete variable domain reads GAGVSQSPSNKVTEKGKDVELRCDPISGHTALYWYRQSLGQGLEFLIYFQGNSAPDKSGLPSDRFSAERTGGSVSTLTIQRTQQEDSAVYLCASSPFVEGALGYTFGSGTRLTVV.

This clone was seen a single time. This rearrangement joins TRBV7-2 to TRBJ2-3; TRBD2 aligns across 10 bases. Per the germline V gene, CDR1 is SGHTA and CDR2 is FQGNSA. The CDR3 loop spans 16 amino acids. V trimming: 4 bases; J trimming: 1 base; junction bases outside the gene matches: 5. The CDR3 DNA reads as TGTGCCAGCAGCTCTAGCGGGAGACGCGGCACAGATACGCAGTATTTT. It is translated as CASSSSGRRGTDTQYF.

This chain joins TRBV7-8 and TRBJ2-1; D call uncertain. There are 18 residues in the CDR3. V lost 2 bases and J 2 bases, leaving 19 bases between the germline ends. The germline V gene has CDR1 SGHVS and CDR2 FQNEAQ. The CDR3 spells CASSLQPSGWRTYNEQFF. CDR3 DNA sequence: TGTGCCAGCAGCTTACAGCCGAGTGGGTGGCGGACCTACAATGAGCAGTTCTTC.

The V call is TRBV18, the J call TRBJ2-7, with 9 bases lining up with TRBD2. Germline assignment: CDR1 KGHSH and CDR2 LQKENI. With V trimmed by 2 bases and J by 0 bases, 11 bases remained unmatched. The CDR3 contains 18 residues. The CDR3 DNA reads as TGTGCCAGCTCACCAAGGGCTAGCGGGATTCTCCTCTCCTACGAGCAGTACTTC. This gives the protein CASSPRASGILLSYEQYF.

The V and J genes are TRBV10-3 and TRBJ2-7, with 8 nucleotides matching TRBD1. Trimming removed 6 bases from V and 4 bases from J; junction bases left unmatched: 5. Germline V gives CDR1 ENHRY, CDR2 SYGVKD. This CDR3 is 13 amino acids long. The CDR3 DNA reads TGTGCCATCAGCCTACAGGGGGGTTACGAGCAGTACTTC. Translated: CAISLQGGYEQYF.

V gene TRBV2 combines with J gene TRBJ2-4; 8 positions match TRBD2. Per germline, CDR1 SNHLY and CDR2 FYNNEI. The CDR3 is 19 amino acids. J was trimmed by 8 bases and V by 5 bases; bases with no gene match: 23. The CDR3 bases are TGTGCCAGCAGTAAAAACTTACCCGGCGGGGGGCCCCGGCGTCACATTCAGTACTTC. It codes for CASSKNLPGGGPRRHIQYF.

The J gene is TRBJ2-3, the V gene TRBV14, with 8 bases fitting TRBD1. Looked up from germline, CDR1 is SGHDN and CDR2 is FVKESK. This CDR3 comprises 16 residues. Trimming at V came to 0 bases and at J to 6 bases, leaving 8 bases not matched to a gene. CDR3 sequence reads: CASSQDSDRDPDTQYF. The CDR3 DNA reads TGTGCCAGCAGCCAAGATTCGGACAGGGACCCGGATACGCAGTATTTT.

This chain links TRBV14 with TRBJ2-5; 14 bases align to TRBD2. The length of the CDR3 is 15 residues. The germline V gene encodes CDR1 SGHDN and CDR2 FVKESK. V shed 5 bases, J shed 4 bases, and the junction held 3 bases outside the gene matches. In DNA, the CDR3 is TGTGCCAGCAGCAGGGGACTAGCGGGAGCAGAGACCCAGTACTTC. The encoded protein is CASSRGLAGAETQYF.

V usage is TRBV5-6 and J usage is TRBJ2-7, with D hard to call. Germline V gene data show CDR1 as SGHDT and CDR2 as YYEEEE. The CDR3 runs to 14 residues. Deletions cut 4 bases from V and 0 bases from J, with 11 bases between. This CDR3 is CASSAEWSSYEQYF. The CDR3 nucleotides read TGTGCCAGCAGCGCTGAGTGGAGCTCCTACGAGCAGTACTTC. The full variable domain, with the rest looked up from reference TRBV5-6 and TRBJ2-7, is DAGVTQSPTHLIKTRGQQVTLRCSPKSGHDTVSWYQQALGQGPQFIFQYYEEEERQRGNFPDRFSGHQFPNYSSELNVNALLLGDSALYLCASSAEWSSYEQYFGPGTRLTVT.

The rearrangement uses TRBV28 and TRBJ1-4, with D hard to call. The V end lost 4 bases, the J end lost 5 bases, and 11 bases lay between the germline ends. The CDR3 contains 14 residues. CDR1 MDHEN and CDR2 SYDVKM come from the germline V gene. The CDR3, as DNA: TGTGCCAGCAGTTCGCCGGGTCTCAATGAAAAACTGTTTTTT. It encodes CASSSPGLNEKLFF.

The rearrangement joins TRBV5-4 to TRBJ2-1; 9 nucleotides agree with TRBD1. CDR1 SGHNT and CDR2 YYREEE come from the germline V gene (reference sequence). This CDR3 has 17 residues. V lost 1 base and J lost 5; bases outside the gene matches: 10. This CDR3 is CASSLRQGGVTHNEQFF. For the CDR3, the DNA is TGTGCCAGCAGCTTGAGACAGGGGGGTGTTACGCACAATGAGCAGTTCTTC.

The rearrangement uses TRBV4-1 and TRBJ1-1; 10 nucleotides line up with TRBD1. There are 15 residues in the CDR3. The trim removed 4 bases at V and 6 bases at J, leaving 8 bases unmatched. CDR1 and CDR2 from the germline V gene are MGHRA and YSYEKL. In DNA, the CDR3 is TGCGCCAGCAGCCGGACGGACAGGGGGATCTCTGAAGCTTTCTTT. This encodes CASSRTDRGISEAFF.

V and J are TRBV28 and TRBJ1-5; D not resolved. Trimming removed 7 bases from V and 2 bases from J, with 15 bases in between. The CDR3 has 15 residues. From germline, CDR1 is MDHEN and CDR2 SYDVKM. In DNA form, the CDR3 reads TGTGCCAGCATCGCGCGGAGCCTTCGCAATCAGCCCCAGCATTTT. Protein product: CASIARSLRNQPQHF. Full variable domain (rest looked up from reference TRBV28 and TRBJ1-5): DVKVTQSSRYLVKRTGEKVFLECVQDMDHENMFWYRQDPGLGLRLIYFSYDVKMKEKGDIPEGYSVSREKKERFSLILESASTNQTSMYLCASIARSLRNQPQHFGDGTRLSIL.

This clone was observed once. The rearrangement links TRBV27 to TRBJ1-4; D possibly corresponds to TRBD1 (5 bases). V was pared by 5 bases and J by 3 bases, with 13 bases between. Germline values: CDR1 MNHEY, CDR2 SMNVEV (reference sequence). The CDR3 loop spans 15 amino acids. CDR3 DNA: TGTGCCAGCAGTGAGACATACAGGCCTAATGAAAAACTGTTTTTT. This gives the protein CASSETYRPNEKLFF.

The chain has TRBV2 and TRBJ2-1, with 12 nucleotides matching TRBD2. The CDR3 totals 15 residues. CDR1 and CDR2 from the germline V gene are SNHLY and FYNNEI. Trimming at V came to 5 bases and at J to 6 bases, leaving 5 bases not matched to a gene. CDR3 loop: CASSRTSGILNEQFF. CDR3 nucleotides: TGTGCCAGCAGTAGGACTAGCGGGATACTCAATGAGCAGTTCTTC.

The rearrangement links TRBV15 to TRBJ2-7; TRBD1 agrees at 9 bases. Germline-derived CDR1 and CDR2 are LNHNV and YYDKDF (reference sequence). The junction had 6 bases not matched to a gene; V was cut back by 0 bases and J by 3 bases. The CDR3 has 16 residues. CDR3 region: CATSRDRGTGHYEQYF. The CDR3 DNA reads as TGTGCCACCAGCAGAGATCGAGGGACAGGGCACTACGAGCAGTACTTC.

V and J are TRBV2 and TRBJ1-5, with D possibly TRBD1 on 5 matching bases. In germline, CDR1 is SNHLY, CDR2 FYNNEI. The length of the CDR3 is 16 residues. V lost 7 bases, J lost 0 bases, and 16 bases lay in between. The DNA of the CDR3 is TGTGCCAGCATGGCCCGCGGGGGAAATAGCAATCAGCCCCAGCATTTT. Amino acid sequence: CASMARGGNSNQPQHF.

The CDR3 region has the DNA TGTGCCAGCAGTTACGGGATCCCGGGACAGAACTATGGCTACACCTTC. The encoded protein is CASSYGIPGQNYGYTF. The chain joins TRBV6-5 to TRBJ1-2, with TRBD1 identical over 7 bases. With V trimmed by 2 bases and J by 2 bases, 8 bases remained unmatched. This CDR3 is built from 16 residues. CDR1 is MNHEY and CDR2 is SVGAGI in the germline V gene.

The V call is TRBV5-1, the J call TRBJ2-3; D unclear. Germline V gives CDR1 SGHRS, CDR2 YFSETQ. This CDR3 contains 12 residues. Trimming removed 4 bases at V and 2 bases at J, with 5 bases between. CDR3 loop: CASSLYTDTQYF. The CDR3 DNA reads TGCGCCAGCAGCCTGTACACAGATACGCAGTATTTT.